These 27 T cell receptor beta chains originate from one sample sequenced in a study of early T cells in non-severe SARS-CoV-2 infection. TCRdb re-called the 5' RACE reads with MiXCR, one entry per CDR3 protein. The sample lists about 98,000 distinct CDR3 sequences; about 10% were seen once. The sample consisted of whole blood. Receptors were obtained from an adult who was a healthcare worker with PCR-confirmed SARS-CoV-2 infection or an uninfected control (not recorded which).

The genes are TRBV7-9 and TRBJ1-1; 9 bases fit TRBD1. The CDR3 is 14 residues long. V shed 2 bases, J shed 5 bases, and the junction held 3 bases outside the gene matches. CDR1 is SEHNR and CDR2 is FQNEAQ in the germline V gene (reference sequence). CDR3 DNA: TGTGCCAGCAGCTTAACAGGGGGCATGACTGAAGCTTTCTTT. It specifies CASSLTGGMTEAFF.

This clonotype came up many times. The CDR3 sequence: CASSLRDRNEQFF. CDR3 coding DNA: TGTGCCAGCAGTTTAAGGGATAGGAATGAGCAGTTCTTC. This chain links TRBV12-3 or TRBV12-4 with TRBJ2-1; D gene uncertain. This CDR3 contains 13 residues. V shed 2 bases and J shed 7 bases, with 9 bases lying between them.

This chain connects TRBV18 to TRBJ2-1, with 7 nucleotides matching TRBD1. The ends lost 6 bases at V and 3 bases at J; junction bases unmatched: 11. This CDR3 region has 16 residues. Germline-derived CDR1 and CDR2 are KGHSH and LQKENI. The CDR3 here is CASSPTGQIFYNEQFF. In DNA form, the CDR3 reads TGTGCCAGCTCGCCAACGGGACAGATTTTCTACAATGAGCAGTTCTTC.

This clonotype was picked up many times. The rearrangement joins TRBV29-1 to TRBJ2-5, with 7 bases that match TRBD1. The CDR3 totals 12 residues. Germline V gene data show CDR1 as SQVTM and CDR2 as ANQGSEA. The V gene end was trimmed by 7 bases and the J gene end by 2 bases; junction bases not matched to a gene: 4. In DNA form, the CDR3 reads TGCAGCGGGGGACAGCTACAAGAGACCCAGTACTTC. The encoded protein is CSGGQLQETQYF. The full variable domain, completed using reference TRBV29-1 and TRBJ2-5, is SAVISQKPSRDICQRGTSLTIQCQVDSQVTMMFWYRQQPGQSLTLIATANQGSEATYESGFVIDKFPISRPNLTFSTLTVSNMSPEDSSIYLCSGGQLQETQYFGPGTRLLVL.

The chain couples TRBV10-2 to TRBJ1-4; no firm D call. CDR3 length: 12 amino acids. Trimming took 3 bases from V and 4 from J, leaving 3 bases between them. The germline gives CDR1 WSHSY, CDR2 SAAADI. The DNA of the CDR3 is TGCGCCAGCAGTGACAGTAATGAAAAACTGTTTTTT. This sequence encodes CASSDSNEKLFF.

Points on this clonotype: A much larger clonotype is one base distant, so this may be a read error. The chain links TRBV5-6 to TRBJ2-7; D is perhaps TRBD2 (6 bases). Between the trimmed V and J ends, which lost 0 bases and 2 bases, there was a span of 18 bases. Per the germline V gene, CDR1 is SGHDT and CDR2 is YYEEEE. This CDR3 region has 17 residues. The CDR3 protein is CASSLAESGLHPYEQYF. The CDR3 DNA is TGTGCCAGCAGCTTGGCCGAGAGCGGGCTTCACCCCTACGAGCAGTACTTC.

In its sample, this clonotype was seen many times. The rearrangement links TRBV29-1 to TRBJ1-1, with D possibly being TRBD1 (6 bases). V was trimmed by 5 bases and J by 5 bases, leaving 15 bases between them. Per germline, CDR1 SQVTM and CDR2 ANQGSEA. The length of the CDR3 is 13 residues. The CDR3 spells CSVWWGGLTEAFF. In nucleotides, the CDR3 is TGCAGCGTTTGGTGGGGGGGCCTAACTGAAGCTTTCTTT.

The table lists this clonotype with a few counts. The chain recombines TRBV5-5 with TRBJ1-2; 7 bases fit TRBD1. The V and J ends lost 0 bases and 4 bases, in that order; junction bases with no gene match: 15. This CDR3 spans 18 amino acids. Germline assignment: CDR1 SGHKS and CDR2 YYEKEE (reference sequence). This chain's CDR3 is CASSLVGTEIGRGYGYTF. CDR3 bases: TGTGCCAGCAGCTTGGTCGGGACAGAAATCGGGCGCGGCTATGGCTACACCTTC.

This clonotype has ten or more counts. This chain connects TRBV27 to TRBJ2-3; D is possibly TRBD1 (5 bases). This CDR3 has 18 residues. Trimming left V 3 bases short and J 4 bases short, with 23 bases between. Germline V gene sequence: CDR1 MNHEY, CDR2 SMNVEV (reference sequence). CDR3 DNA sequence: TGTGCCAGCAGTTTGGGCCCCTCACAAAGGGGTCGCCCAGATACGCAGTATTTT. Protein: CASSLGPSQRGRPDTQYF.

The chain is built from TRBV9 and TRBJ2-3; 10 bases match TRBD2. The V segment lost 3 bases and the J segment 8 bases; nucleotides outside the gene matches: 9. CDR1 is SGDLS and CDR2 is YYNGEE in the germline V gene. The CDR3 consists of 15 residues. This CDR3 is CASSGASGSTATQYF. The CDR3 DNA sequence: TGTGCCAGCAGCGGAGCTAGCGGGAGTACGGCTACGCAGTATTTT.

This clonotype was recorded many times. The rearrangement links TRBV7-9 to TRBJ2-7; no clear D gene. Germline CDR1 and CDR2: SEHNR and FQNEAQ (reference sequence). The length of the CDR3 is 12 residues. V was cut by 2 bases and J by 2 bases, with 4 bases left in between. The CDR3 DNA reads TGTGCCAGCAGCTTATCAACCTACGAGCAGTACTTC. Protein: CASSLSTYEQYF.

This clonotype was detected many times. The chain couples TRBV28 to TRBJ1-3, with 9 bases lining up with TRBD1. The CDR3 sequence is 14 residues long. Trimming at V came to 10 bases and at J to 2 bases, leaving 6 bases not matched to a gene. Germline V gene data show CDR1 as MDHEN and CDR2 as SYDVKM. For the CDR3, the DNA is TGTGCCACCTCCGGGACAGGGACTGGAAACACCATATATTTT. Translated, it gives CATSGTGTGNTIYF.

This clonotype was recorded many times. The DNA of the CDR3 is TGCGCCAGCAGCTTGGCTAGCAGCTCCTACGAGCAGTACTTC. This sequence encodes CASSLASSSYEQYF. The V gene is TRBV5-1, the J gene TRBJ2-7, with a weak D call TRBD2 (5 bases). The CDR3 has 14 amino acids. Germline CDR1 SGHRS, CDR2 YFSETQ. V lost 0 bases and J lost 0, with 7 bases in between.

This clonotype has at least ten counts. This chain links TRBV5-1 with TRBJ2-5; possibly TRBD2 for D (5 bases). The germline gives CDR1 SGHRS, CDR2 YFSETQ. Trimming cost V 4 bases and J 3 bases, with 7 bases left between them. The CDR3 covers 12 residues. Here the CDR3 DNA reads TGCGCCAGCAGCGTAGCGAAAGAGACCCAGTACTTC. This gives the protein CASSVAKETQYF.

The CDR3 DNA is TGTGCCTGGAGTGTACGGGGGTCCGGGGAGCTGTTTTTT. Translated, it gives CAWSVRGSGELFF. V is TRBV30 and J is TRBJ2-2, with D possibly being TRBD2 (6 bases). Germline V gives CDR1 GTSNPN, CDR2 SVGIG (reference sequence). This CDR3 comprises 13 residues. V lost 0 bases and J 6 bases, leaving 8 bases between the germline ends.

DNA for the CDR3: TGTGCCAGCAGCCTCCTGGGAGGGGACGACGGGGAGCTGTTTTTT. Its protein is CASSLLGGDDGELFF. The chain combines TRBV7-2 with TRBJ2-2; 7 bases fit TRBD2. From germline, CDR1 is SGHTA and CDR2 FQGNSA. With 5 bases clipped from V and 7 bases from J, the junction kept 10 bases outside the gene matches. This CDR3 region has 15 residues.

The J gene is TRBJ2-2, the V gene TRBV12-3 or TRBV12-4; D gene unclear. Trimming stripped 5 bases from V and 4 bases from J, with 8 bases between. The CDR3 contains 13 residues. This chain's CDR3 is CASSLSLTGELFF. The CDR3 bases are TGTGCCAGCAGTCTTAGCCTCACCGGGGAGCTGTTTTTT.

A few counts support this clonotype. This sequence joins TRBV18 and TRBJ1-5, with D possibly being TRBD1 (5 bases). Trimming cost V 0 bases and J 3 bases, with 12 bases left between them. The CDR3 totals 16 residues. CDR1 is KGHSH, CDR2 LQKENI, per germline. The DNA for the CDR3 is TGTGCCAGCTCACCACCGGGAGACAGCCTCAATCAGCCCCAGCATTTT. Translation gives CASSPPGDSLNQPQHF.

The chain joins TRBV7-9 to TRBJ2-3; 10 nucleotides match TRBD1. The V gene's germline CDR1 is SEHNR and CDR2 FQNEAQ (reference sequence). J was trimmed by 0 bases and V by 6 bases; bases with no gene match: 18. The CDR3 runs to 20 residues. This CDR3 reads CASRFLLPGQGPVSTDTQYF. The CDR3, as DNA: TGTGCCAGCAGATTCCTTCTACCGGGACAGGGGCCGGTTAGCACAGATACGCAGTATTTT. The complete variable domain, with remaining parts taken from reference TRBV7-9 and TRBJ2-3, reads DTGVSQNPRHKITKRGQNVTFRCDPISEHNRLYWYRQTLGQGPEFLTYFQNEAQLEKSRLLSDRFSAERPKGSFSTLEIQRTEQGDSAMYLCASRFLLPGQGPVSTDTQYFGPGTRLTVL.

The chain recombines TRBV3-1 with TRBJ1-6; D is perhaps TRBD1 (6 bases). The germline V gene encodes CDR1 LGHDT and CDR2 YNNKEL (reference sequence). The CDR3 spans 15 residues. Deletions cut 1 base from V and 6 bases from J, with 10 bases between. DNA of the CDR3: TGTGCCAGCAGCCAAGGGACAGCCCCTAATTCACCCCTCCACTTT. Translating gives CASSQGTAPNSPLHF.

This clonotype appeared many times. V is TRBV28 and J is TRBJ2-1; 8 bases agree with TRBD1. The germline V gene has CDR1 MDHEN and CDR2 SYDVKM. The CDR3 is 14 amino acids. Unmatched junction bases numbered 5, after V lost 6 bases and J lost 4 bases. The CDR3 DNA reads TGTGCCAGCAGACCGACAGGGGAGTACAATGAGCAGTTCTTC. This codes for CASRPTGEYNEQFF.

The J gene is TRBJ2-1, the V gene TRBV11-3, with 10 bases identical to TRBD2. Germline V gene lookup returns CDR1 SGHNT and CDR2 YENEEA. The CDR3 is 14 residues long. The J segment lost 10 bases and the V segment lost 3 bases, leaving 6 bases of the junction unmatched. In nucleotides, the CDR3 is TGTGCCAGCAGCTTGGTGTCTAGCGGGGGCGAGCAGTTCTTC. Translation gives CASSLVSSGGEQFF.

The chain combines TRBV6-1 with TRBJ1-5; TRBD1 is a possible D gene (6 bases). This CDR3 has 16 residues. Trimming removed 4 bases from V and 0 bases from J, with 13 bases in between. Germline CDR1 and CDR2: MNHNS and SASEGT. In DNA, the CDR3 is TGTGCCAGCAGTGCACAGGGTGGGTATAGCAATCAGCCCCAGCATTTT. This codes for CASSAQGGYSNQPQHF.

This clonotype has ten or more counts. The chain links TRBV7-2 to TRBJ2-7; 7 bases are shared with TRBD2. This CDR3 region has 17 residues. Losses at the gene ends were 3 bases for V and 3 bases for J; bases not matched to a gene: 14. Germline V gene data show CDR1 as SGHTA and CDR2 as FQGNSA. CDR3: CASSLSETSWTRYEQYF. The CDR3 DNA is TGTGCCAGCAGCTTGTCTGAGACTAGCTGGACTCGCTACGAGCAGTACTTC.

This chain links TRBV5-1 with TRBJ2-6, with D uncertain. The CDR3 spans 16 residues. V dropped 2 bases and J dropped 1 base, with 10 bases sitting between them. Germline V gene data show CDR1 as SGHRS and CDR2 as YFSETQ. CDR3 protein: CASSLGMNSGANVLTF. For the CDR3, the DNA is TGCGCCAGCAGCTTAGGGATGAATTCTGGGGCCAACGTCCTGACTTTC.

The chain combines TRBV3-1 with TRBJ1-1; D is ambiguous. CDR1 is LGHDT, CDR2 YNNKEL, per germline (reference sequence). The CDR3 is made up of 14 amino acids. Trimming shortened V by 0 bases and J by 1 base, and 6 bases separated the two germline ends. Written as DNA, the CDR3 is TGTGCCAGCAGCCAAGAAGTGGCGAACACTGAAGCTTTCTTT. It codes for CASSQEVANTEAFF.

This clonotype was picked up a small number of times. The rearrangement links TRBV5-1 to TRBJ1-4, with D maybe TRBD1 (5 bases). CDR1 and CDR2 from the germline V gene are SGHRS and YFSETQ. V was cut by 4 bases and J by 6 bases, with 10 bases left in between. This CDR3 is 13 amino acids long. CDR3 sequence reads: CASSGTVDEKLFF. The CDR3 region has the DNA TGCGCCAGCAGCGGGACGGTGGATGAAAAACTGTTTTTT.